These 6 T cell receptor beta chains were sequenced from one sample in a study of response to subunit inactivated influenza vaccine. TCRdb used MiXCR to reprocess the RT-PCR reads, holding one entry per CDR3 protein. Here the sample spans about 520,000 distinct CDR3 sequences, approximately 7.7% being singletons. This specimen consisted of PBMCs from blood, obtained less than 30 months after vaccination. Receptors were obtained from a man aged 45 to 75 who received an inactivated influenza vaccine.

Ten or more counts support this clonotype. No DNA is shown, since the ends of the CDR3 on it are uncertain; the CDR3 is the one TCRdb lists. This rearrangement joins TRBV20-1 to TRBJ2-3; no DNA check was done on the table's D call, TRBD1. Germline loops: CDR1 DFQATT, CDR2 SNEGSKA (reference sequence). Counting both end residues, the CDR3 totals 16 amino acids. CDR3 protein: CSARVRAGPHTDTQYF.

This clonotype was counted only a few times. The CDR3 here is CASSLRGREVADTQYF. The CDR3 DNA reads TGTGCCAGCAGCTTACGGGGCAGGGAGGTCGCAGATACGCAGTATTTT. The chain recombines TRBV7-3 with TRBJ2-3, with a possible D match to TRBD2 (6 bases). Trimming cost V 2 bases and J 4 bases, with 16 bases left between them. Germline-derived CDR1 and CDR2 are SGHTA and FQGTGA. This CDR3 has 16 amino acids.

This clonotype was counted many times. The rearrangement links TRBV5-6 to TRBJ2-7, with D possibly called TRBD1 or TRBD2 (5 bases each). Per germline, CDR1 SGHDT and CDR2 YYEEEE. This CDR3 is built from 16 residues. V was trimmed by 4 bases and J by 2 bases, leaving 19 bases between them. The CDR3 nucleotides are TGTGCCAGCAGCCGTCTGAACAGGCTGGGGGCCTACGAGCAGTACTTC. Its translation is CASSRLNRLGAYEQYF.

The sample holds many counts of this clonotype. The V call is TRBV6-6, the J call TRBJ1-2; 7 positions match TRBD1. V gave up 3 bases and J gave up 6 bases; unmatched junction bases: 4. In germline, CDR1 is MNHNY, CDR2 SVGAGI (reference sequence). There are 13 residues in the CDR3. CDR3 sequence reads: CASSYQGGDGYTF. The DNA of the CDR3 is TGTGCCAGCAGTTATCAAGGGGGCGATGGCTACACCTTC.

This clonotype was recorded many times. V is TRBV7-2 and J is TRBJ1-2; D is ambiguous. Looked up from germline, CDR1 is SGHTA and CDR2 is FQGNSA. With 2 bases removed from V and 5 bases from J, the gap between germline ends came to 9 bases. The CDR3 covers 13 residues. CDR3 in amino acids: CASSLYKLYGYTF. The CDR3 DNA reads TGTGCCAGCAGCTTATACAAGTTGTATGGCTACACCTTC.

This clonotype was seen more than once but under ten times. The rearrangement uses TRBV12-3 or TRBV12-4 and TRBJ1-1; no firm D call. V shed 5 bases and J shed 3 bases, with 10 bases lying between them. The CDR3 length is 13 residues. CDR3 in DNA: TGTGCCAGCAGTGGACCCATGCACACTGAAGCTTTCTTT. This translates into CASSGPMHTEAFF.